These 24 T cell receptor beta chains were all obtained from the same sample, sequenced in a study of blood T cells in healthy people across ages. The use of a sample-barcoded 5' primer and a J-beta primer mix characterized a second PCR of 7 to 11 cycles. A single record per CDR3 protein comes from TCRdb applying MiXCR to the 5' RACE reads. Of 800,000 to 950,000 distinct CDR3 sequences listed, 35% to 40% are singletons. Sequenced input: blood. The source of these receptors is a man younger than 35 in good health.

This clonotype came up once. One end of the junction varies from germline; a read error may be responsible. The chain has TRBV20-1 and TRBJ2-5, with 8 bases matching TRBD1. Germline CDR1 DFQATT, CDR2 SNEGSKA (reference sequence). CDR3 size: 13 residues. The CDR3 here is CSARDRAQETRYF. In nucleotides, the CDR3 is TGCAGTGCTAGGGACAGGGCACAAGAGACCCGGTACTTC.

The J gene is TRBJ2-2, the V gene TRBV12-3 or TRBV12-4; no firm D call. There are 13 residues in the CDR3. V was pared by 5 bases and J by 6 bases, with 10 bases between. Here the CDR3 reads CASSPRVAGELFF. CDR3 DNA sequence: TGTGCCAGCAGTCCAAGGGTGGCCGGGGAGCTGTTTTTT.

The genes are TRBV12-3 or TRBV12-4 and TRBJ2-7; D perhaps matches TRBD1 (5 bases). This CDR3 comprises 13 residues. With 10 bases removed from V and 3 bases from J, the gap between germline ends came to 16 bases. CDR3 in amino acids: CATAQGSSYEQYF. The CDR3 bases are TGTGCCACCGCTCAGGGATCTAGCTACGAGCAGTACTTC.

The chain carries TRBV30 and TRBJ1-2, with D maybe TRBD1 (6 bases). This CDR3 comprises 15 residues. Trimming left V 3 bases short and J 2 bases short, with 16 bases between. Germline CDR1 GTSNPN, CDR2 SVGIG (reference sequence). The DNA of the CDR3 is TGTGCCTGGAGACCCGCCAGGGGACTAAACTATGGCTACACCTTC. It codes for CAWRPARGLNYGYTF.

Comment on this clonotype: A much larger clone sits a single nucleotide away, making a read error possible. This CDR3 is missing its conserved last phenylalanine or tryptophan, likely due to a read error. The chain combines TRBV29-1 with TRBJ2-4; 7 bases are a match to TRBD1. The J call is uncertain, as TRBJ2-7 better fits the DNA end. The germline gives CDR1 SQVTM, CDR2 ANQGSEA. CDR3 length: 14 amino acids. The CDR3 coding sequence is TGCAGCGCACTGGGACAGCGAAGCGCCTACGAGCAGTACCTC. Residues: CSALGQRSAYEQYL.

This clonotype was counted at least ten times. The chain combines TRBV12-3 or TRBV12-4 with TRBJ2-5; TRBD2 aligns across 7 bases. Losses at the gene ends were 6 bases for V and 4 bases for J; bases not matched to a gene: 8. CDR3 length: 14 residues. As DNA, the CDR3 is TGTGCCAGCAGGTTTGCCCGGGGGGTAGAGACCCAGTACTTC. This encodes CASRFARGVETQYF.

Concerning this clonotype: Germline and junction disagree at one end, which may indicate a read error. The CDR3 DNA reads TGTACCAGCAGTCCACGGACGGGGAGGTGGGAGGCCCAGTACTTC. It is translated as CTSSPRTGRWEAQYF. The chain uses TRBV27 and TRBJ2-7, with a weak D call TRBD2 (6 bases). The CDR3 runs to 15 residues. Germline lookup yields CDR1 MNHEY and CDR2 SMNVEV (reference sequence).

This clonotype came up a few times. V and J are TRBV25-1 and TRBJ2-3, with D unclear. V lost 2 bases and J 2 bases, leaving 8 bases between the germline ends. Germline V gene sequence: CDR1 MGHDK, CDR2 SYGVNS. This CDR3 has 14 residues. The CDR3 loop reads CASSEMSYTDTQYF. The CDR3 DNA follows: TGTGCCAGCAGTGAAATGTCCTACACAGATACGCAGTATTTT.

This clonotype has more than one count but fewer than ten. This chain links TRBV2 with TRBJ1-6, with 7 nucleotides matching TRBD1. Germline assignment: CDR1 SNHLY and CDR2 FYNNEI. The CDR3 contains 16 residues. Trimming took 4 bases from V and 5 from J; bases not matched to a gene: 8. CDR3 residues: CASSATGQTHNSPLHF. The CDR3 DNA is TGTGCCAGCAGTGCTACGGGACAGACACATAATTCACCCCTCCACTTT.

The rearrangement joins TRBV20-1 to TRBJ2-1; TRBD2 matches 8 bases. V trimming: 1 base; J trimming: 3 bases; junction bases outside the gene matches: 8. The CDR3 length is 16 residues. CDR1 is DFQATT and CDR2 is SNEGSKA in the germline V gene (reference sequence). The DNA for the CDR3 is TGCAGTGCTAGAGTTCCTGTTCTAGCGGGCTACAATGAGCAGTTCTTC. As protein: CSARVPVLAGYNEQFF.

This clonotype has just a few counts. V gene TRBV6-1 combines with J gene TRBJ2-3; D gene uncertain. Germline V gene sequence: CDR1 MNHNS, CDR2 SASEGT. V gave up 5 bases and J gave up 6 bases, with 27 bases separating them. The CDR3 extends over 18 amino acids. Here the CDR3 DNA reads TGTGCCAGCAGTCAAACGTCCGTTGTGACGTCGGCACAGGATACGCAGTATTTT. It codes for CASSQTSVVTSAQDTQYF.

This clonotype appeared a few times. The chain has TRBV12-3 or TRBV12-4 and TRBJ1-1; TRBD1 agrees at 7 bases. This CDR3 comprises 13 residues. J lost 4 bases, V lost 6 bases, and 5 bases had no gene match. The CDR3 spells CASSPGTVTEAFF. The CDR3 DNA reads TGTGCCAGCAGCCCGGGGACAGTCACTGAAGCTTTCTTT.

A word on this clonotype: Germline is not matched at one junction end, which may reflect a read error. The rearrangement links TRBV5-5 to TRBJ1-2, with D uncertain. From germline, CDR1 is SGHKS and CDR2 YYEKEE (reference sequence). The CDR3 extends over 14 amino acids. The DNA for the CDR3 is TGTGCCAGCAGCCCCGGTTCAGCAAACTGTGGCTACACCTTC. Translation: CASSPGSANCGYTF.

This clonotype was detected a few times. CDR3 in DNA: TGTGCCATCAGAACCCAGGACAGCTCGTATGGCTACACCTTC. Its translation is CAIRTQDSSYGYTF. V usage is TRBV10-3 and J usage is TRBJ1-2, with D possibly matching TRBD1 (6 bases). CDR3 length: 14 amino acids. The germline V gene encodes CDR1 ENHRY and CDR2 SYGVKD. V lost 6 bases and J lost 5, with 16 bases in between.

The V call is TRBV14, the J call TRBJ2-1; unclear D gene. Trimming shortened V by 4 bases and J by 3 bases, and 10 bases separated the two germline ends. This CDR3 region has 14 residues. Per germline, CDR1 SGHDN and CDR2 FVKESK. The CDR3 region is CASSLVPNYNEQFF. The CDR3 DNA is TGTGCCAGCAGCCTCGTCCCCAACTACAATGAGCAGTTCTTC.

As concerns this clonotype: At one end the junction does not follow the germline gene, possibly because of a read error. The chain uses TRBV20-1 and TRBJ2-3; D not certain. The CDR3 spans 14 residues. Germline loops: CDR1 DFQATT, CDR2 SNEGSKA (reference sequence). Here the CDR3 reads CGARDGRRTDTQYF. The CDR3 coding sequence is TGCGGTGCTAGAGATGGGCGACGCACAGATACGCAGTATTTT.

The genes are TRBV4-2 and TRBJ1-1; no reliable D call. The germline V gene has CDR1 LGHNA and CDR2 YNFKEQ. V was pared by 2 bases and J by 1 base, with 8 bases between. CDR3 length: 14 residues. DNA of the CDR3: TGTGCCAGCAGCCAATTTAAAGGGAACACTGAAGCTTTCTTT. It encodes CASSQFKGNTEAFF.

This clonotype was recorded at least ten times. The rearrangement joins TRBV28 to TRBJ2-3; D not resolved. CDR1 and CDR2 (germline): MDHEN, SYDVKM. Trimming shortened V by 3 bases and J by 5 bases, and 15 bases separated the two germline ends. The CDR3 is 15 amino acids. CDR3 bases: TGTGCCAGCAGTTTCGACGTCTCCGGTGGAGATACGCAGTATTTT. It specifies CASSFDVSGGDTQYF.

This clonotype was counted a few times. The V call is TRBV6-2 or TRBV6-3, the J call TRBJ2-5; no clear D gene. CDR1 MNHEY and CDR2 SVGEGT come from the germline V gene. Trimming pared 0 bases from V and 1 base from J, leaving 6 bases between. The CDR3 spans 14 residues. CDR3 protein: CASSYSQTQETQYF. CDR3 nucleotides: TGTGCCAGCAGTTACTCTCAGACCCAAGAGACCCAGTACTTC.

The rearrangement links TRBV28 to TRBJ1-1, with no clear D. Germline loops: CDR1 MDHEN, CDR2 SYDVKM. With 3 bases removed from V and 10 bases from J, the gap between germline ends came to 15 bases. The CDR3 length is 13 residues. The CDR3 nucleotides are TGTGCCAGCAGTTTTACCTCCGCAGCTCGAGCTTTCTTT. Residues: CASSFTSAARAFF.

This clonotype was observed a handful of times. V and J are TRBV7-8 and TRBJ2-7; D gene ambiguous. The CDR3 is 13 amino acids. Germline CDR1 reads SGHVS; CDR2 reads FQNEAQ. The CDR3 bases are TGTGCTGGAAGGGTGCTTGGGTACAATGAGCAGTACTTC. Protein product: CAGRVLGYNEQYF.

Points on this clonotype: This may be a read error, as it is one base from a much larger clone. This chain joins TRBV12-3 or TRBV12-4 and TRBJ2-1; possible D gene TRBD2, 6 bases. There are 15 residues in the CDR3. The germline V and J ends were trimmed by 6 bases and 3 bases, with 15 bases remaining between them. The CDR3, as DNA: TGTGCCAGCAGGCTTGGACCAGCGGGCTACAATGAGCAGTTCTTC. Residues: CASRLGPAGYNEQFF.

The chain joins TRBV20-1 to TRBJ2-7; TRBD2 is a possible D gene (5 bases). The ends were cut back, 1 base at V and 0 bases at J, with 10 bases in the middle. The CDR3 has 14 amino acids. The germline V gene has CDR1 DFQATT and CDR2 SNEGSKA (reference sequence). The CDR3 region has the DNA TGCAGTGCTAGAGGGGCCGGGGACTCCTACGAGCAGTACTTC. Translating it yields CSARGAGDSYEQYF.

As for this clonotype: Since a much larger clone is just one base distant, this may be a read error. In this CDR3 the conserved last residue, phenylalanine or tryptophan, is missing, so a read error is likely. This chain links TRBV2 with TRBJ2-3, with D unresolved. Germline V gives CDR1 SNHLY, CDR2 FYNNEI. There are 15 residues in the CDR3. V gave up 4 bases and J gave up 2 bases, with 13 bases separating them. The CDR3 DNA reads as TGTGCCAGCAGTGCCGACCTAACCCCCACAGATACGCAGTATATT. Its translation: CASSADLTPTDTQYI.